This TCR beta chain was observed in a study of T cell repertoires in aging, cancer and after chemotherapy. Whole-study findings and limits: The repertoire data cannot show anything about immunological memory following chemotherapy.

The V gene lost 6 bases and the J gene lost 3 bases, with 6 bases spanning the gap. This CDR3 is 12 amino acids long. CDR1 and CDR2 from the germline V gene are LNHDA and SQIVND (reference sequence). Multiplex touch-down PCR with TRB-A/B primers amplified rearranged V-D-J TRB sequences. A single record per CDR3 protein comes from TCRdb applying MiXCR to the multiplex PCR reads. The sample lists 4,000 or so distinct CDR3 sequences; less than 30% were seen once. TCR beta rearrangements were amplified from peripheral blood genomic DNA. Relative to its sample, this clonotype is medium-sized. The target antigen is unknown.

The receptor was derived from a human donor with a solid tumor. This chain joins TRBV19 and TRBJ2-1; weak D call: TRBD2 (6 bases). Sequencing input: blood. CDR3 bases: TGTGCCAGTAGGGACTACTACAATGAGCAGTTCTTC. This translates into CASRDYYNEQFF.